These T cell receptor beta chains were read from a single sample in a study of blood T cells in healthy people across ages. Using its own MiXCR run on the 5' RACE reads, TCRdb lists one record per CDR3 protein. Altogether 1 million to 1.2 million distinct CDR3 sequences are present, roughly two fifths being singletons, with the ten largest covering about 12%. Sequenced sample: blood. These receptors came from a man in his late teens or twenties in good health. Both conserved end residues are part of each CDR3. A D gene is named only where the DNA matches it firmly. Size is omitted from some rows. Given values are once, few, many or a class for expanded clones.

clone_size	v_call	j_call	d_call	cdr3_nt	cdr3_aa
.	TRBV20-1	TRBJ2-1	.	TGCAGGACTAGGGCGTCCTACAATGAGCAGTTCTTC	CRTRASYNEQFF
.	TRBV2	TRBJ1-1	.	TGCGCCAGCAGGGCGACCCTCACTGACACTGAACCTTTCTTT	CASRATLTDTEPFF
many	TRBV7-9	TRBJ2-3	.	TGTGCCAGCAGCTTAGCAAGGGGAAGCACAGATACGCAGTATTTT	CASSLARGSTDTQYF
.	TRBV2	TRBJ2-2	.	TGTGCCAGCAGTGAACTGGGGGGTACAACCGGGGAGCTGTTTTTT	CASSELGGTTGELFF
.	TRBV18	TRBJ2-2	.	TGTGCCGGCTCACCAGGGATCAACACCGGGGAGCTGTTTTTT	CAGSPGINTGELFF
.	TRBV10-3	TRBJ1-1	.	TGTGCCATCGGTGAAGGGGCCCCTGGGGCTGAAGCTTTCTTT	CAIGEGAPGAEAFF
few	TRBV29-1	TRBJ2-7	.	TGCAGCGTTGAAATCGCGGACAACTCCTACGAGCAGTACTTC	CSVEIADNSYEQYF
few	TRBV7-8	TRBJ2-3	.	TGTGCCAGCAGCTTAGCTCGTCCCGGACTCGCGCGTTTCTCGAGCACAGATACGCAGTATTTT	CASSLARPGLARFSSTDTQYF
.	TRBV6-2/TRBV6-3	TRBJ1-6	.	TGTGCCAGCACCTTGGGCGACAATTCACCCCTCCACTTT	CASTLGDNSPLHF
few	TRBV4-1	TRBJ1-2	TRBD1	TGCGCCAGCAGCCAAATCCGGGACAGCCCTAACTATGGCTACACCTTC	CASSQIRDSPNYGYTF
.	TRBV5-6	TRBJ2-1	.	TGTGCCAGCAGCCAAAGGGACAGCGGGGGCCCGCTAAATGAGCAGTTCTTC	CASSQRDSGGPLNEQFF
few	TRBV4-3	TRBJ1-2	.	TGCGCCAGCAGCCAAGATAGGCAGGCCACTAACTATGGCTACACCTTC	CASSQDRQATNYGYTF
.	TRBV6-2/TRBV6-3	TRBJ2-2	TRBD1	TGTGCCAGCAGGCTACCCGGGACAGGGAGAACCGGGGAGCTGTTTTTT	CASRLPGTGRTGELFF
.	TRBV30	TRBJ2-5	.	TGTGCCTGGAGCACAGGGAATAGAGAGACCCAGTACTTC	CAWSTGNRETQYF
few	TRBV5-1	TRBJ1-5	.	TGCGCCAGCAGCCCGGGCCAAAGCCATCAGCCCCAGCATTTT	CASSPGQSHQPQHF
.	TRBV20-1	TRBJ1-2	.	TGCAGTGCTAGAGCGGGTATGGCAAGCCTATCCTATGGCTACACCTTC	CSARAGMASLSYGYTF
.	TRBV5-1	TRBJ2-3	TRBD2	TGCGCCAGCAGCTCACGGAGAGCGGGGGCTAGCACAGATACGCAGTATTTT	CASSSRRAGASTDTQYF
.	TRBV4-2	TRBJ1-4	.	TGTGCCAGCAGGGAGCCGGGACTAGGAAATGAAAAACTGTTTTTT	CASREPGLGNEKLFF
many	TRBV5-1	TRBJ2-1	TRBD2	TGCGCCAGCAGCTTGGTTACCGGGACTAGAGACCATGAGCAGTTCTTC	CASSLVTGTRDHEQFF
.	TRBV4-2	TRBJ1-2	.	TGTGCCAGCAGCCAAAGAACCGAGAGCTATGGTGGCTACACCTTC	CASSQRTESYGGYTF
.	TRBV20-1	TRBJ1-2	.	TGCAGTGCTCCGGTTGGGGCCCCCTATGGCTACACCTTC	CSAPVGAPYGYTF
.	TRBV12-3/TRBV12-4	TRBJ1-1	TRBD1	TGTGCCAGCAGTCCATCGGGACAGGGTCGTTCCACTGAAGCTTTCTTT	CASSPSGQGRSTEAFF
.	TRBV6-6	TRBJ2-7	.	TGTGCCAACAGTCACGACAGGAACTCCTACGAGCAGTACTTC	CANSHDRNSYEQYF
.	TRBV7-9	TRBJ1-2	.	TGTGCCAGCAGCTTAGGAAGCCTATCCAGTGGCTACACCTTC	CASSLGSLSSGYTF
few	TRBV20-1	TRBJ2-3	TRBD1	TGCAGTAGTGTGACAGGGGGCGCTTCAGATACGCAGTATTTT	CSSVTGGASDTQYF
.	TRBV29-1	TRBJ1-5	.	TGCAGCGTTGGGACCAGGGATCAGCCCCAGCATTTT	CSVGTRDQPQHF
.	TRBV30	TRBJ1-2	.	TGTGCCTGGAGTGTTGGCAGGGCCTATGGCTACACCTTC	CAWSVGRAYGYTF
.	TRBV3-1	TRBJ1-1	.	TGTGCCAGCAGGCACACCGGGACGCTGAACACTGAAGCTTTCTTT	CASRHTGTLNTEAFF